Presented here are 25 T cell receptor beta chains from one specimen sequenced in a study of blood T cell repertoires in COVID-19. The table came from immunoSEQ multiplex PCR; TCRdb's copy has only in-frame clones and leaves some out. The repertoire holds 35,000 to 45,000 clones, with over 75% as singletons. The source material was peripheral blood. The receptors were gathered from a woman of 80 years or more with acute or convalescent COVID-19.

The gene calls are TRBV7-2 and TRBJ2-1; D remains unclear. V lost 1 base, J lost 8 bases, and 12 bases lay in between. Germline-derived CDR1 and CDR2 are SGHTA and FQGNSA. The CDR3 is made up of 14 amino acids. The CDR3 DNA reads as TGTGCCAGCAGCTTAGGGCCCGTTGCGGATGAGCAGTTCTTC. It codes for CASSLGPVADEQFF.

The chain combines TRBV25-1 with TRBJ2-5; TRBD1 agrees at 8 bases. J gave up 5 bases and V 7 bases, and 6 bases lay outside the gene matches. CDR1 is MGHDK and CDR2 is SYGVNS in the germline V gene. The CDR3 extends over 13 amino acids. The CDR3 DNA is TGTGCCAGCACCCGACGGACAGGGGAGACCCAGTACTTC. Amino acids: CASTRRTGETQYF.

Turning to this clone: An end of the junction does not agree with germline; a read error may underlie this. The chain is built from TRBV19 and TRBJ2-1; TRBD2 matches at 8 bases. The length of the CDR3 is 14 residues. Germline V gene lookup returns CDR1 LNHDA and CDR2 SQIVND (reference sequence). The CDR3, as DNA: TGTGCCAGTAGCATAGCGGGGACCTACAATGAGCAGTTCTTC. It is translated as CASSIAGTYNEQFF.

This rearrangement joins TRBV6-1 to TRBJ1-1, with a possible D match to TRBD1 (6 bases). CDR1 and CDR2 (germline): MNHNS, SASEGT. Trimming removed 2 bases at V and 0 bases at J, with 13 bases between. The CDR3 has 16 amino acids. The CDR3, as DNA: TGTGCCAGCAGTGAAACACAGGGAAGAATGAACACTGAAGCTTTCTTT. Its translation is CASSETQGRMNTEAFF.

V usage is TRBV7-6 and J usage is TRBJ2-7; the match to TRBD2 covers 11 bases. This CDR3 has 15 amino acids. Trimming took 0 bases from V and 7 from J; bases not matched to a gene: 5. Germline V CDR1 and CDR2: SGHVS, FNYEAQ. CDR3 coding DNA: TGTGCCAGCAGCTTAGCGACTAGCGGGGAAAGAGAGCAGTACTTC. Amino acids: CASSLATSGEREQYF.

CDR3 residues: CASTQADNSPLHF. In DNA form, the CDR3 reads TGTGCCAGTACACAGGCAGATAATTCACCCCTCCACTTT. The V and J genes are TRBV6-1 and TRBJ1-6; possible D gene TRBD1, 5 bases. The V gene's germline CDR1 is MNHNS and CDR2 SASEGT. The CDR3 runs 13 residues. V was pared by 9 bases and J by 5 bases, with 11 bases between.

The CDR3 DNA sequence: TGTGCCAGCAGCCCTCTAGCGGGAGCCTACGAGCAGTACTTC. This sequence encodes CASSPLAGAYEQYF. The chain uses TRBV7-2 and TRBJ2-7; 10 bases are shared with TRBD2. There are 14 residues in the CDR3. V lost 5 bases and J lost 2; bases outside the gene matches: 3. The germline gives CDR1 SGHTA, CDR2 FQGNSA.

The sample holds a few counts of this clone. The V gene is TRBV19, the J gene TRBJ2-7; 11 bases match TRBD1. Germline lookup yields CDR1 LNHDA and CDR2 SQIVND (reference sequence). The CDR3 covers 15 residues. The V segment lost 3 bases and the J segment 2 bases; nucleotides outside the gene matches: 3. CDR3 nucleotide sequence: TGTGCCAGTAGTATTGGACAGGGGGCAGCCTACGAGCAGTACTTC. Residues: CASSIGQGAAYEQYF.

Here the CDR3 DNA reads TGTGTCAGAAACCTTAGGTGGCCAGCGTCACTAGCCAAAAACATTCAGTACTTC. It codes for CVRNLRWPASLAKNIQYF. The chain has TRBV7-5 and TRBJ2-4; the tabulated D call, TRBD2, remains unverified against the DNA. TRBV7-5 is a recognized pseudogene. CDR3 length equals 18 residues.

This clone was recorded a few times. The gene calls are TRBV7-9 and TRBJ2-2, with unresolved D. V lost 3 bases, J lost 2 bases, and 7 bases lay in between. The germline V gene has CDR1 SEHNR and CDR2 FQNEAQ (reference sequence). The CDR3 sequence is 14 residues long. The CDR3 nucleotides are TGTGCCAGCAGCTTTGTAGAAAACACCGGGGAGCTGTTTTTT. Amino acids: CASSFVENTGELFF.

The V gene is TRBV10-3, the J gene TRBJ2-2; unclear D gene. The V end was cut by 10 bases, the J end by 5 bases, with 11 bases between. The CDR3 loop spans 12 amino acids. Germline-derived CDR1 and CDR2 are ENHRY and SYGVKD. CDR3 in amino acids: CATETPTGELFF. The CDR3 DNA reads as TGTGCCACAGAGACTCCGACCGGGGAGCTGTTTTTT.

The rearrangement links TRBV19 to TRBJ1-5; D gene unclear. The CDR3 contains 14 residues. The V gene's germline CDR1 is LNHDA and CDR2 SQIVND (reference sequence). Trimming removed 10 bases from V and 6 bases from J, with 19 bases in between. The CDR3 sequence: CATKWSGNGQPQHF. CDR3 sequence (DNA): TGTGCCACCAAGTGGTCCGGGAACGGTCAGCCCCAGCATTTT.

This chain links TRBV21-1 with TRBJ2-7; TRBD2 is the table's D call and was not checked against the DNA. TRBV21-1 is an annotated pseudogene. CDR3 size: 16 residues. The CDR3 DNA sequence: TGTGCCAGCAACTCACCTTGCGGCTTTTTGGCGTACGAGCAGTACTTC. It is translated as CASNSPCGFLAYEQYF.

V and J are TRBV15 and TRBJ2-7, with a weak D call TRBD2 (5 bases). This CDR3 comprises 18 residues. V lost 0 bases to trimming and J lost 2 bases, with 20 bases between them. Germline V CDR1 and CDR2: LNHNV, YYDKDF (reference sequence). The CDR3 region has the DNA TGTGCCACCAGCAGAGATCAAGCGAGCGGTCCGAATCCCTACGAGCAGTACTTC. Protein product: CATSRDQASGPNPYEQYF.

This rearrangement joins TRBV5-1 to TRBJ1-4; 8 positions match TRBD1. The CDR3 extends over 16 amino acids. With V trimmed by 0 bases and J by 5 bases, 6 bases remained unmatched. Germline V CDR1 and CDR2: SGHRS, YFSETQ. The CDR3 DNA reads TGCGCCAGCAGCTTGGTCGCCCGACAGGGGAATGAAAAACTGTTTTTT. It specifies CASSLVARQGNEKLFF.

The chain recombines TRBV30 with TRBJ2-7; 9 nucleotides line up with TRBD2. Trimming removed 6 bases from V and 2 bases from J; junction bases left unmatched: 8. This CDR3 region has 14 residues. Germline values: CDR1 GTSNPN, CDR2 SVGIG (reference sequence). CDR3 coding DNA: TGTGCCTGTTCGCGGGGGGGAGGAACCTACGAGCAGTACTTC. Translated, it gives CACSRGGGTYEQYF.

This rearrangement joins TRBV9 to TRBJ2-4; the D gene is possibly TRBD2 (6 bases). The V end lost 0 bases, the J end lost 6 bases, and 13 bases lay between the germline ends. Looked up from germline, CDR1 is SGDLS and CDR2 is YYNGEE. The CDR3 is made up of 15 amino acids. CDR3 in amino acids: CASSVAGEDSNIQYF. In DNA, the CDR3 is TGTGCCAGCAGCGTAGCCGGGGAGGATTCAAACATTCAGTACTTC.

This clone was counted once. The chain recombines TRBV4-2 with TRBJ2-7, with 7 positions matching TRBD1. The CDR3 loop spans 16 amino acids. V shed 4 bases and J 0 bases; nucleotides not matched to a gene: 9. Germline V gives CDR1 LGHNA, CDR2 YNFKEQ. The CDR3 loop reads CASSLQGWDSSYEQYF. The CDR3 DNA sequence: TGTGCCAGCAGCCTACAAGGTTGGGACAGCTCCTACGAGCAGTACTTC.

The rearrangement uses TRBV2 and TRBJ2-2, with 7 bases lining up with TRBD2. The germline V gene has CDR1 SNHLY and CDR2 FYNNEI. V gave up 8 bases and J gave up 6 bases; unmatched junction bases: 3. CDR3 size: 12 residues. CDR3 region: CASGGGPGELFF. The DNA of the CDR3 is TGTGCCAGCGGGGGAGGGCCCGGGGAGCTGTTTTTT.

The genes are TRBV19 and TRBJ2-7, with 7 nucleotides matching TRBD1. Germline V gene data show CDR1 as LNHDA and CDR2 as SQIVND (reference sequence). The CDR3 consists of 14 residues. J was trimmed by 0 bases and V by 4 bases; bases with no gene match: 3. The CDR3 DNA sequence: TGTGCCAGTAGTAGGGACAGAAGCTCCTACGAGCAGTACTTC. The encoded protein is CASSRDRSSYEQYF.

This chain connects TRBV7-9 to TRBJ1-5, with 8 bases identical to TRBD1. CDR1 and CDR2 (germline): SEHNR, FQNEAQ (reference sequence). Losses at the gene ends were 1 base for V and 7 bases for J; bases not matched to a gene: 3. The CDR3 extends over 14 amino acids. The CDR3 nucleotides are TGTGCCAGCAGCTTAGGGACAGGGAACCAGCCCCAGCATTTT. Translation: CASSLGTGNQPQHF.

This chain joins TRBV6-6 and TRBJ1-2, with 9 bases that match TRBD1. Germline V CDR1 and CDR2: MNHNY, SVGAGI (reference sequence). V lost 4 bases and J lost 6; bases outside the gene matches: 3. The CDR3 has 13 amino acids. In DNA form, the CDR3 reads TGTGCCAGCAGTTTCCGGGACAGGGATGGCTACACCTTC. It encodes CASSFRDRDGYTF.

Here the CDR3 reads CASSHKTESGYRPSPLHF. The CDR3 nucleotides read TGTGCCAGCAGCCACAAAACGGAGTCGGGTTATCGGCCTTCACCCCTCCACTTT. V is TRBV5-5 and J is TRBJ1-6; D remains ambiguous. Germline assignment: CDR1 SGHKS and CDR2 YYEKEE (reference sequence). The V gene lost 4 bases and the J gene lost 9 bases, with 26 bases spanning the gap. This CDR3 region has 18 residues.

This chain's CDR3 is CASSSQNQPQHF. The CDR3 DNA follows: TGTGCCAGCAGTTCCCAGAATCAGCCCCAGCATTTT. The V call is TRBV27, the J call TRBJ1-5; the D is unclear. Germline V gene sequence: CDR1 MNHEY, CDR2 SMNVEV (reference sequence). Trimming stripped 4 bases from V and 4 bases from J, with 5 bases between. The CDR3 spans 12 residues.

The chain combines TRBV5-1 with TRBJ1-1; D is unclear. The V end lost 0 bases, the J end lost 5 bases, and 11 bases lay between the germline ends. This CDR3 has 14 residues. CDR1 SGHRS and CDR2 YFSETQ come from the germline V gene. The CDR3 DNA sequence: TGCGCCAGCAGCTTGGTCAGTCGGGGAACTGAAGCTTTCTTT. This encodes CASSLVSRGTEAFF.